This note documents a single T cell receptor beta chain sequence. What it binds is not known. Libraries were prepared by immunoSEQ multiplex PCR; TCRdb keeps only in-frame clonotypes and omits some of them. Among roughly 70,000 clones listed, roughly 96% were seen once. The data originate from a study of cytomegalovirus exposure and HLA in healthy donors. Whole-study results and caveats: Most TCRs appeared rarely, but some public TCRs recurred in many donors.

The V end lost 4 bases, the J end lost 2 bases, and 15 bases lay between the germline ends. In germline, CDR1 is LNHDA, CDR2 SQIVND (reference sequence). CDR3 length: 15 residues. Input material: PBMCs. The chain has TRBV19 and TRBJ2-7; D is possibly TRBD1 (5 bases). The receptor was isolated from a man aged 18 to 30 in good health and CMV-seronegative. The CDR3, as DNA: TGTGCCAGTAGTAGCGCAGGGCGAATCCCCTACGAGCAGTACTTC. Amino acid sequence: CASSSAGRIPYEQYF. Using reference TRBV19 and TRBJ2-7 for the parts outside the CDR3, the full variable domain is DGGITQSPKYLFRKEGQNVTLSCEQNLNHDAMYWYRQDPGQGLRLIYYSQIVNDFQKGDIAEGYSVSREKKESFPLTVTSAQKNPTAFYLCASSSAGRIPYEQYFGPGTRLTVT.